Detailed here is one T cell receptor beta chain. Its target is not known. The CDR3 goes on 3 residues after the read ends, and that part is filled in from the germline J gene. Each participant carried one incident cervical HPV16 infection only. This record comes from a study of T cells in women clearing cervical HPV infection. Study overall: HLA type could not be excluded as a confounder. Notes on the study in general: TRBV6-7 relative abundance averaged approximately 0.1% in cases and 0.15% to 0.2% in controls.

V gave up 6 bases and J gave up 0 bases, with 18 bases separating them. In germline, CDR1 is SNHLY, CDR2 FYNNEI. The CDR3 totals 18 residues. TCR beta CDR3 amplified by multiplex PCR from approximately 1,100 ng genomic DNA. Method: immunoSEQ multiplex PCR; TCRdb's copy keeps in-frame clones and lacks some. This repertoire includes some 40,000 clones. The chain is built from TRBV2 and TRBJ1-6; D is possibly TRBD1 (5 bases). The sequenced sample was blood buffy coat. The TCR was taken from a woman between 18 and 70 years old with a cervical HPV16 infection that either progressed to CIN3+ or cleared (not recorded which). CDR3 residues: CASSRTPGISSYNSPLHF. CDR3 DNA (partial): TGTGCCAGCAGCCGAACACCAGGGATTAGCTCCTATAATTCACCC.